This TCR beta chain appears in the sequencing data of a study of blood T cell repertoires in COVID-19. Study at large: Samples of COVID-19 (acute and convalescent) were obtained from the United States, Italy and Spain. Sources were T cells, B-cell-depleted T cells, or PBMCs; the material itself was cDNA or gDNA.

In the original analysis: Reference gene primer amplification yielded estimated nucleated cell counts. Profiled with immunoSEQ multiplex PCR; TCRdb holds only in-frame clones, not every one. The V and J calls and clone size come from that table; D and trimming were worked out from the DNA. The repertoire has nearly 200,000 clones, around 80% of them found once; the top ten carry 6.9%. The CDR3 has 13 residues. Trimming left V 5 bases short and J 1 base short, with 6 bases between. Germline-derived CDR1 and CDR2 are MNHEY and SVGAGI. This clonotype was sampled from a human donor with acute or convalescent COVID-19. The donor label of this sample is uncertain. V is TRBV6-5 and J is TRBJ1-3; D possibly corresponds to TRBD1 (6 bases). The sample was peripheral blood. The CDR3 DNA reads TGTGCCAGCAGTACAGGGTCTGGAAACACCATATATTTT. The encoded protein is CASSTGSGNTIYF.